This TCR beta chain derives from a study of breast tumors, draining lymph nodes, adjacent tissues. This clonotype was seen at least ten times. The antigen remains unidentified. The germline V gene has CDR1 SGHNT and CDR2 YENEEA. V lost 1 base, J lost 8 bases, and 6 bases stayed unmatched. The CDR3 contains 15 residues. Axillary draining lymph nodes of breast cancer patients supplied the node samples. Study results and caveats: The lymph node origin of tumor T cells was framed as consistent with a hypothesis, not demonstrated. Data fit most tumor T cells coming from lymph node, expanding in tumor. Luminal-like breast cancer showed significantly higher tumor–nontumor repertoire similarity than basal-like. Compared with lymph nodes, tumors were less diverse; compared with nontumor tissue, more.

A single record per CDR3 protein comes from TCRdb applying MiXCR to the multiplex PCR reads. The sample holds 75,000 to 100,000 distinct CDR3 sequences, roughly a fifth seen once. This chain joins TRBV11-3 and TRBJ1-4, with 8 bases identical to TRBD1. The origin of this receptor is a female donor with breast cancer. Some clones in this sample may be carry-over from other donors' samples. The source material was axillary lymph node tissue. CDR3 sequence reads: CASSLGQGHGEKLFF. The CDR3 bases are TGTGCCAGCAGCTTAGGACAGGGGCATGGGGAAAAACTGTTTTTT.